This T cell receptor (beta chain) was sequenced during a study of EBV T-cell therapy then PD-1 blockade in nasopharyngeal carcinoma. This clone was counted only a few times. No antigen is known for it. Assay: immunoSEQ multiplex PCR; the TCRdb copy retains only in-frame clones and omits some. Here the sample spans about 20,000 clones, around 84% being singletons. Regarding time point: 266 days after commencement of treatment, after nivolumab therapy. Indicated treatment: AdE1-LMPpoly-expanded autologous EBV-specific T-cell therapy followed by anti-PD-1 nivolumab. Germline assignment: CDR1 SNHLY and CDR2 FYNNEI. After removal of 6 bases from V and 4 bases from J, the junction contained 9 bases not matched to a gene. This CDR3 contains 17 residues.

This clonotype was sampled from a man aged 35 to 55 with nasopharyngeal carcinoma. Sequencing used CD8+ T cells from blood, obtained between days 200 and 300 from a patient whose treatment included autologous EBV-specific T cells and nivolumab. V and J are TRBV2 and TRBJ2-2, with 12 positions matching TRBD1. The CDR3 DNA is TGTGCCAGCAGCGCCGGGACAGGGGGCTGGAGCACCGGGGAGCTGTTTTTT. Translation gives CASSAGTGGWSTGELFF.